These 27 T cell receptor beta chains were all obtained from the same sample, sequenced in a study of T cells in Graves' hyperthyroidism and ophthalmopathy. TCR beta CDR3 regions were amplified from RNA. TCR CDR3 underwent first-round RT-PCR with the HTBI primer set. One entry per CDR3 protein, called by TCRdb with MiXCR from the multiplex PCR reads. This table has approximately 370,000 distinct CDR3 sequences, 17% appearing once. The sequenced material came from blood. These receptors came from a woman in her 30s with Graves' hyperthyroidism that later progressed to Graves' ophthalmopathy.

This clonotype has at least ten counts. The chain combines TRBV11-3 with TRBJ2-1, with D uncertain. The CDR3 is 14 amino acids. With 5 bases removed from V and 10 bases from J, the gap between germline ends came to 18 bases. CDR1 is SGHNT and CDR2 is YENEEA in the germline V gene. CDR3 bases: TGTGCCAGCAGCGCCTTGGTGGGCTCCGGGGAGCAGTTCTTC. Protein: CASSALVGSGEQFF. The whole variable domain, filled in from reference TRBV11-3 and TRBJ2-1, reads EAGVVQSPRYKIIEKKQPVAFWCNPISGHNTLYWYLQNLGQGPELLIRYENEEAVDDSQLPKDRFSAERLKGVDSTLKIQPAELGDSAVYLCASSALVGSGEQFFGPGTRLTVL.

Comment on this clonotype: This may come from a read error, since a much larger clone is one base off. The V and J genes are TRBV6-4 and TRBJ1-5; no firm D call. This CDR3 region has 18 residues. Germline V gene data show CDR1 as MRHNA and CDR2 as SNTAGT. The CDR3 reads CACSERADPIYSNQPQHF. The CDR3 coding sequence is TGTGCCTGCAGTGAACGGGCAGACCCAATTTATAGCAATCAGCCCCAGCATTTT.

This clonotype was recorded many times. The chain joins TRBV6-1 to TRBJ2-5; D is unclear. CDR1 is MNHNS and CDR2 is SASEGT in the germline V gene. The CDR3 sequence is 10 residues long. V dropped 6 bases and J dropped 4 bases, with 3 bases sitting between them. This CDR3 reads CASSVETQYF. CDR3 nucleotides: TGTGCCAGCAGCGTAGAGACCCAGTACTTC.

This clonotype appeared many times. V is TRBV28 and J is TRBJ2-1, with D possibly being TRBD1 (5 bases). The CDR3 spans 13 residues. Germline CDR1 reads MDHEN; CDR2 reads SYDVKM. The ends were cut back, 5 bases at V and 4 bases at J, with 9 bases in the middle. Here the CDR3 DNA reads TGTGCCAGCAGTCCTCGGACATACAATGAGCAGTTCTTC. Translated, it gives CASSPRTYNEQFF.

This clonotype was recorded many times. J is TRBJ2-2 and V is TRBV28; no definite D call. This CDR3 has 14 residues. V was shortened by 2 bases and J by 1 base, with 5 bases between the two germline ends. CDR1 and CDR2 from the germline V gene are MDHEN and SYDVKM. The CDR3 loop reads CASSLRGNTGELFF. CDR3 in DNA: TGTGCCAGCAGTTTACGCGGGAACACCGGGGAGCTGTTTTTT.

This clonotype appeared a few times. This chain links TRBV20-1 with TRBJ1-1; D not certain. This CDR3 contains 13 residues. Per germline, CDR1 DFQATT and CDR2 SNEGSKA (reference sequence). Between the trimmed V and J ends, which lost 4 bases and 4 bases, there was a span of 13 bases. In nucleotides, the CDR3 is TGCAGTGCTATATGGCCAGCCGGCACTGAAGCTTTCTTT. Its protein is CSAIWPAGTEAFF.

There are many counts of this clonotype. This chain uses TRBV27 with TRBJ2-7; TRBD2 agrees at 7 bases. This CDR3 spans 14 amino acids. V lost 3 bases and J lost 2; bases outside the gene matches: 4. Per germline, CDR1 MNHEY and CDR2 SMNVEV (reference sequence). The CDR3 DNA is TGTGCCAGCAGTTTTAGCGGGCTACCCTACGAGCAGTACTTC. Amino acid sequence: CASSFSGLPYEQYF.

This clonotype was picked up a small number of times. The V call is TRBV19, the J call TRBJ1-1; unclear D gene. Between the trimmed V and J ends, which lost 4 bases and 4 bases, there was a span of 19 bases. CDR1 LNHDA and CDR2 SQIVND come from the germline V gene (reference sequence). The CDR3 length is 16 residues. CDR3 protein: CASSKSEGRGSTEAFF. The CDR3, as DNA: TGTGCCAGTAGTAAGTCGGAGGGAAGAGGGAGCACTGAAGCTTTCTTT.

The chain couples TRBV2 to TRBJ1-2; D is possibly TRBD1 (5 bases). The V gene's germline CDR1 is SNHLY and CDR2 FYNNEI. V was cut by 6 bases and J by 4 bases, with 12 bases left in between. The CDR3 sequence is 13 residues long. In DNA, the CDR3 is TGTGCCAGCAGAACGGCAGGGAGCTATGGCTACACCTTC. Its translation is CASRTAGSYGYTF.

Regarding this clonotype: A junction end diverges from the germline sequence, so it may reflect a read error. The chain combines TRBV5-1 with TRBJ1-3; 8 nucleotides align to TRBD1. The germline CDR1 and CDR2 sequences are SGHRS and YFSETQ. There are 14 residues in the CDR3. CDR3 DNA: TGCGTCAGCAGACAGGGGAGCACTGGAAACACCATATATTTT. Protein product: CVSRQGSTGNTIYF. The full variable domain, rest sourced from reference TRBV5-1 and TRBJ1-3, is KAGVTQTPRYLIKTRGQQVTLSCSPISGHRSVSWYQQTPGQGLQFLFEYFSETQRNKGNFPGRFSGRQFSNSRSEMNVSTLELGDSALYLCVSRQGSTGNTIYFGEGSWLTVV.

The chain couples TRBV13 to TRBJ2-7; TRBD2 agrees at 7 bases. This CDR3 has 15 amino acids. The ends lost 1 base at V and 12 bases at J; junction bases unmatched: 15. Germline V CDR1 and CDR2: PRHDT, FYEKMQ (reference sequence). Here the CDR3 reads CASSLVGEGLGKPYF. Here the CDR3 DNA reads TGTGCCAGCAGCTTAGTCGGGGAAGGACTAGGAAAGCCGTACTTC.

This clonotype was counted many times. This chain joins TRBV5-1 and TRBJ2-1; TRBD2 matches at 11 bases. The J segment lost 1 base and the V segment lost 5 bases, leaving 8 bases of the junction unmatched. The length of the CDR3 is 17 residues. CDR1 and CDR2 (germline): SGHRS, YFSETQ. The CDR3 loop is CASRRLAGGFSYNEQFF. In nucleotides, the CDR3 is TGCGCCAGCAGGAGGCTAGCGGGAGGATTTTCCTACAATGAGCAGTTCTTC.

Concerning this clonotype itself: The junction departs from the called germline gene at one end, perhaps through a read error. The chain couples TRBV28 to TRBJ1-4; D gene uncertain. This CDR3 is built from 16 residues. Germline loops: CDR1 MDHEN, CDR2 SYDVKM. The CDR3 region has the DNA TGTGCCAGCAGATCCCGATGGACTGACTTGAATGAAGAACTGTTTTTT. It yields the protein CASRSRWTDLNEELFF.

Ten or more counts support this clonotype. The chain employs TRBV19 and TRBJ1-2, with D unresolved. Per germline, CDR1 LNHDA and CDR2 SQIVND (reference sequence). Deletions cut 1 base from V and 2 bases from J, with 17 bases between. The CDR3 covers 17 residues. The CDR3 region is CASSIGRVGRPNYGYTF. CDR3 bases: TGTGCCAGTAGTATAGGTCGAGTCGGGCGTCCCAACTATGGCTACACCTTC. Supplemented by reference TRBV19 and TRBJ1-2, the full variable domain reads DGGITQSPKYLFRKEGQNVTLSCEQNLNHDAMYWYRQDPGQGLRLIYYSQIVNDFQKGDIAEGYSVSREKKESFPLTVTSAQKNPTAFYLCASSIGRVGRPNYGYTFGSGTRLTVV.

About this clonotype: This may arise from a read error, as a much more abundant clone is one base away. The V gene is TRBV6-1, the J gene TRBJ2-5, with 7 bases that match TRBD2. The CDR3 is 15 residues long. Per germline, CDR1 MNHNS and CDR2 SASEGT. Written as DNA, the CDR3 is TGTGCCAACAGTGAAGCCCCTAGCGGACAAGAGACCCAGTACTTC. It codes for CANSEAPSGQETQYF.

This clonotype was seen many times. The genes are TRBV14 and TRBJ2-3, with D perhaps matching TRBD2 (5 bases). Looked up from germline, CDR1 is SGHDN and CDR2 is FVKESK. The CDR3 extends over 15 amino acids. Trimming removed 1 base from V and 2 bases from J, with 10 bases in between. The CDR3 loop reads CASSQGGISTDTQYF. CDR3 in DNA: TGTGCCAGCAGCCAAGGAGGGATCTCCACAGATACGCAGTATTTT. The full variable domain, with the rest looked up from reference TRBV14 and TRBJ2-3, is EAGVTQFPSHSVIEKGQTVTLRCDPISGHDNLYWYRRVMGKEIKFLLHFVKESKQDESGMPNNRFLAERTGGTYSTLKVQPAELEDSGVYFCASSQGGISTDTQYFGPGTRLTVL.

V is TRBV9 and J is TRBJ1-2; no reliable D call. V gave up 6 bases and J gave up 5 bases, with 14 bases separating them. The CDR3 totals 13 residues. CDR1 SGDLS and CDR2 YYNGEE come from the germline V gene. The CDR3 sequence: CASTEGLGYGYTF. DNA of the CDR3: TGTGCCAGCACGGAGGGCCTGGGGTATGGCTACACCTTC.

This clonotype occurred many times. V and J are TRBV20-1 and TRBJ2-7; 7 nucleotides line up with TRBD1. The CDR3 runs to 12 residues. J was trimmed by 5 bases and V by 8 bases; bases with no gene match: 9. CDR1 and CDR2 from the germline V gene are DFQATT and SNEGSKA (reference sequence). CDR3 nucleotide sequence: TGCAGTACAGACAGGGCCGGAGACGAGCAGTACTTC. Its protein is CSTDRAGDEQYF.

The CDR3 DNA reads TGTGCCAGCAGCCAATTTTTCGGGAACCCTCGTGGCCCCGGACAGGGGGGCTACAATGAGCAGTTCTTC. Encoded protein: CASSQFFGNPRGPGQGGYNEQFF. The V and J genes are TRBV14 and TRBJ2-1, with 10 bases matching TRBD1. Germline V lookup: CDR1 SGHDN, CDR2 FVKESK. The CDR3 has 23 residues. Losses at the gene ends were 2 bases for V and 3 bases for J; bases not matched to a gene: 25.

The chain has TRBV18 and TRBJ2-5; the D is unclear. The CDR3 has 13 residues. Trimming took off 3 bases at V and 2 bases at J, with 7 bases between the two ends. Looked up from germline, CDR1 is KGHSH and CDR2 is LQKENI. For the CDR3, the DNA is TGTGCCAGCTCACCTCCGGTACAAGAGACCCAGTACTTC. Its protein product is CASSPPVQETQYF.

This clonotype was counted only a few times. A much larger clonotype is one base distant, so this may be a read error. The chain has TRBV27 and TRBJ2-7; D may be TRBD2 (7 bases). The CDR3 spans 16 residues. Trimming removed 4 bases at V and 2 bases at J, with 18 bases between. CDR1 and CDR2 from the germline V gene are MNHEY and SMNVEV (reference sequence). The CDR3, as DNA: TGTGCCAGCAGTTGGTTAGGGGGGGCAGCCCCCTACGAGCAGTACTTC. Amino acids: CASSWLGGAAPYEQYF.

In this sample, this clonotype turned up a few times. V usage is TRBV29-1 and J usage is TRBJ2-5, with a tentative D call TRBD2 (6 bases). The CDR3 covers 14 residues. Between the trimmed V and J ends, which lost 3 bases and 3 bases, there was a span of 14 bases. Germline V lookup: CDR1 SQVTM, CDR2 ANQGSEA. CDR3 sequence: CSVEGEETEETQYF. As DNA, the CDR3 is TGCAGCGTTGAGGGGGAGGAGACGGAAGAGACCCAGTACTTC.

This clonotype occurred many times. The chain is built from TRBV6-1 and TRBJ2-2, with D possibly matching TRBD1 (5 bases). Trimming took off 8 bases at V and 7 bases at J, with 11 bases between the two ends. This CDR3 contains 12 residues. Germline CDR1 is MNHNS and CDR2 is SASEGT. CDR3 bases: TGTGCCAGCGACAGTCGTTTCGGGGAGCTGTTTTTT. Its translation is CASDSRFGELFF.

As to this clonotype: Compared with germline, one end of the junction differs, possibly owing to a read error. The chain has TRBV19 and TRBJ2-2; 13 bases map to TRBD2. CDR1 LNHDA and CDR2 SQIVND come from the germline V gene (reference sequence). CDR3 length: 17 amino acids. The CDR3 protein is CASSGPGLAGLTVELFF. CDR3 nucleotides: TGTGCCAGTAGTGGGCCGGGACTAGCGGGACTCACCGTGGAGCTGTTTTTT.

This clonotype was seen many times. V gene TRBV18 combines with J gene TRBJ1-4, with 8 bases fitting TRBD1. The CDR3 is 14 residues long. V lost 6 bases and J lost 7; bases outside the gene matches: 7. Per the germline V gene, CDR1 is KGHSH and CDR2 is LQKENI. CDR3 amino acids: CASSPDRGGEKLFF. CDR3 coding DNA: TGTGCCAGCTCGCCTGACAGGGGAGGTGAAAAACTGTTTTTT.

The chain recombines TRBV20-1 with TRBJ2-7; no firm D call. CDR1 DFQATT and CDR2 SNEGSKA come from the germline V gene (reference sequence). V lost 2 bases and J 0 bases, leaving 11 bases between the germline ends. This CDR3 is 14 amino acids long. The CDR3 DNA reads TGCAGTGCTAGAAACGCAGAAAGCTCCTACGAGCAGTACTTC. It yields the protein CSARNAESSYEQYF.

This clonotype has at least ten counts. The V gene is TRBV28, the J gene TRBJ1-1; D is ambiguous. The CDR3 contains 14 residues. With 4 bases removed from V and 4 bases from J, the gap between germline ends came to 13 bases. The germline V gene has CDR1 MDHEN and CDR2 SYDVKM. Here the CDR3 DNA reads TGTGCCAGCAGTTCCCGGGGTCAGAGCACTGAAGCTTTCTTT. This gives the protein CASSSRGQSTEAFF.